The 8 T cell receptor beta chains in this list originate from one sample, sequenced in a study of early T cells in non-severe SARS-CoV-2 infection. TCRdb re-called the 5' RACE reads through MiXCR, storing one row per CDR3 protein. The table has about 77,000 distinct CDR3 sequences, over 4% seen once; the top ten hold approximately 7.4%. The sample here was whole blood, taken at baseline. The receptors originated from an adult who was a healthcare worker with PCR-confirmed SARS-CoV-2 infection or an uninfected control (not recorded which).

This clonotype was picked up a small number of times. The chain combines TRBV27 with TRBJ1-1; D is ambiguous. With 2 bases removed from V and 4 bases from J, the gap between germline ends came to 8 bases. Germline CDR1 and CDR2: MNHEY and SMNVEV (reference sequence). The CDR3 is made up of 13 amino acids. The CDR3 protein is CASSLRKGTEAFF. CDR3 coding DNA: TGTGCCAGCAGTTTAAGGAAGGGCACTGAAGCTTTCTTT.

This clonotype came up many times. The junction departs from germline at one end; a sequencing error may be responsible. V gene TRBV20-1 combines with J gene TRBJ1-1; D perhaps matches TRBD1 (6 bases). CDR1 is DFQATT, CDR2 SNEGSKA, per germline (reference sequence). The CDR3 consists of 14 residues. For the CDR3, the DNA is TGCAGTGCTAGTAGAGGTCAGGGGAACACTGAAGTTTTCTTT. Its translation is CSASRGQGNTEVFF.

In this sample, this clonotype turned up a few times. Here the CDR3 DNA reads TGCAGTGCTGCATGGGGCCAGCTGCGGGCCAAAAACATTCAGTACTTC. Translation gives CSAAWGQLRAKNIQYF. The chain is built from TRBV20-1 and TRBJ2-4; possible D gene TRBD1, 5 bases. CDR3 length equals 16 residues. The germline gives CDR1 DFQATT, CDR2 SNEGSKA (reference sequence). Trimming cost V 5 bases and J 1 base, with 18 bases left between them.

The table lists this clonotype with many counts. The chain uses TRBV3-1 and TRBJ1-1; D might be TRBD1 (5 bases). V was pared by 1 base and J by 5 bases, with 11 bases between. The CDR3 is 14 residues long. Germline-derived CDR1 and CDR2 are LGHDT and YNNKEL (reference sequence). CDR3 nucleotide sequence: TGTGCCAGCAGCCAAGCCTCAGGGCGAACTGAAGCTTTCTTT. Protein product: CASSQASGRTEAFF.

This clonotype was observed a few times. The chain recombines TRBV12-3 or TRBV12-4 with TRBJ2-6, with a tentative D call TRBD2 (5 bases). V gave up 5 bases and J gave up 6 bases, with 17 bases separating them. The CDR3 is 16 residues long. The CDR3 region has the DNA TGTGCCAGCAGTCCTTCACTAGGAAACGCGGCCAACGTCCTGACTTTC. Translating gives CASSPSLGNAANVLTF.

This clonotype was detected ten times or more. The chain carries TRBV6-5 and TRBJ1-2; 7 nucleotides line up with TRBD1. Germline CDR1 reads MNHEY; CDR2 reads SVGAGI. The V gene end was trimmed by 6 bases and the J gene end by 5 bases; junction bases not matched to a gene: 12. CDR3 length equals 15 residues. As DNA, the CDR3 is TGTGCCAGCAGCGGCTCGGACAGGAGACTATATGGCTACACCTTC. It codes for CASSGSDRRLYGYTF.

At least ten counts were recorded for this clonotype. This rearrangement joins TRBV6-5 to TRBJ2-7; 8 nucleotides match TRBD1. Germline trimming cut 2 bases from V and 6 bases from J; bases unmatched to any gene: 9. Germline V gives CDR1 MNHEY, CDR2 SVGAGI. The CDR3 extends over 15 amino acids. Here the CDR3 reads CASSYTQDRVSEQYF. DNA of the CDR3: TGTGCCAGCAGTTACACCCAGGACAGGGTGAGCGAGCAGTACTTC.

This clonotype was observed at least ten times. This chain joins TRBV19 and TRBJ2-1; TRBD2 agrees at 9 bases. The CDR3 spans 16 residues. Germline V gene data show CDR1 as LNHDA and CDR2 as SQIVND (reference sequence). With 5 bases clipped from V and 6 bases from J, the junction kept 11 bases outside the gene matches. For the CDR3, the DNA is TGTGCCAGTAGTTATGGCGGGAGGGCCTCTATCAATGAGCAGTTCTTC. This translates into CASSYGGRASINEQFF.